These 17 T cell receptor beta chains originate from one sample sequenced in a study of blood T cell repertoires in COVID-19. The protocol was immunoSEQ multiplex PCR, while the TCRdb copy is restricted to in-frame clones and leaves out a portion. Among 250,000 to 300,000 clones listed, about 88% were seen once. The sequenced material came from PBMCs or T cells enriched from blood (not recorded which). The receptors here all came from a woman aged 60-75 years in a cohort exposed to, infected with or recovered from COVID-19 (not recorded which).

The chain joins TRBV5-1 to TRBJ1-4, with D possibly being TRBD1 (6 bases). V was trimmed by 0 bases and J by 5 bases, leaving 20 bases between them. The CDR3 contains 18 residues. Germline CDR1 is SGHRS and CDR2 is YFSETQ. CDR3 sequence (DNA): TGCGCCAGCAGCTTGGGAGCGCAGGGGTTTAATAGGAATGAAAAACTGTTTTTT. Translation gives CASSLGAQGFNRNEKLFF. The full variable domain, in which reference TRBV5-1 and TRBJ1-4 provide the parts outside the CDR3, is KAGVTQTPRYLIKTRGQQVTLSCSPISGHRSVSWYQQTPGQGLQFLFEYFSETQRNKGNFPGRFSGRQFSNSRSEMNVSTLELGDSALYLCASSLGAQGFNRNEKLFFGSGTQLSVL.

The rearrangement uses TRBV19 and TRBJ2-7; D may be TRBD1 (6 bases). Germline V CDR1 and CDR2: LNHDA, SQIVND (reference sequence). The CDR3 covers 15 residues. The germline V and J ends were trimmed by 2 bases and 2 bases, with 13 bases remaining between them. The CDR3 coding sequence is TGTGCCAGTAGTATATGGGGGCCCAACACCTACGAGCAGTACTTC. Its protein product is CASSIWGPNTYEQYF.

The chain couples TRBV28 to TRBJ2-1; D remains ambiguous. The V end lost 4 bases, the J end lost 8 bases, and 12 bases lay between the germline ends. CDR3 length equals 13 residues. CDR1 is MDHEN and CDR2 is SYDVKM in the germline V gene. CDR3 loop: CASSSPPRDEQFF. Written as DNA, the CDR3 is TGTGCCAGCAGTTCACCCCCTCGGGATGAGCAGTTCTTC.

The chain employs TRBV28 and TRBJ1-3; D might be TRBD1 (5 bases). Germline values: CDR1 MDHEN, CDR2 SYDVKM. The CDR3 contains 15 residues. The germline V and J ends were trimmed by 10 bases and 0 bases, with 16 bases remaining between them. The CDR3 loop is CATTRTPRSGNTIYF. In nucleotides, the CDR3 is TGTGCCACGACCCGGACACCCCGCTCTGGAAACACCATATATTTT. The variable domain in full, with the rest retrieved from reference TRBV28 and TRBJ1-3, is DVKVTQSSRYLVKRTGEKVFLECVQDMDHENMFWYRQDPGLGLRLIYFSYDVKMKEKGDIPEGYSVSREKKERFSLILESASTNQTSMYLCATTRTPRSGNTIYFGEGSWLTVV.

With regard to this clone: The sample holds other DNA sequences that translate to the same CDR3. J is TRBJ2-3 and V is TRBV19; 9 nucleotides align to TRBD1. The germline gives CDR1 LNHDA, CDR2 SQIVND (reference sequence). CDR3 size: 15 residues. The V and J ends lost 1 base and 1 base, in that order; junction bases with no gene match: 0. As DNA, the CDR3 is TGTGCCAGTAGTATAGGGACAGGGGGCACAGATACGCAGTATTTT. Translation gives CASSIGTGGTDTQYF.

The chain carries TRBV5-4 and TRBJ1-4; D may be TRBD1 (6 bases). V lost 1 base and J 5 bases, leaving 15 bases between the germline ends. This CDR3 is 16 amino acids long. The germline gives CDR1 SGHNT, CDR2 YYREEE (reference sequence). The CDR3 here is CASSLMVTGENEKLFF. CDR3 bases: TGTGCCAGCAGCTTGATGGTGACAGGTGAAAATGAAAAACTGTTTTTT.

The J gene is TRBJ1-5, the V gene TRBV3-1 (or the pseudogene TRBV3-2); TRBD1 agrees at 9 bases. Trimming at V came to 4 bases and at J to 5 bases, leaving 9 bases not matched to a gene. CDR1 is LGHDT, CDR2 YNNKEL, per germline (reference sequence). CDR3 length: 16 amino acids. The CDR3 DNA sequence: TGTGCCAGCAGCCCCTACAGGGGGCGGGGGGATCAGCCCCAGCATTTT. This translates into CASSPYRGRGDQPQHF.

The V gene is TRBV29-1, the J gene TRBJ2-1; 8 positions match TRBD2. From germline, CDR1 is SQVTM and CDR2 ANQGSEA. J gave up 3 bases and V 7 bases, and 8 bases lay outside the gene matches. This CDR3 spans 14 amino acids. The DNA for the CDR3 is TGCAGCGCCTCGACTAGCGACTACTACAATGAGCAGTTCTTC. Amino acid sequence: CSASTSDYYNEQFF.

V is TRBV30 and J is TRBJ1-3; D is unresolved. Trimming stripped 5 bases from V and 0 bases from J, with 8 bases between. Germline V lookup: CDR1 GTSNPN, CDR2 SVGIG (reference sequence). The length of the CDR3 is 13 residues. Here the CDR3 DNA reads TGTGCCTGGCGATTACACTCTGGAAACACCATATATTTT. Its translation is CAWRLHSGNTIYF. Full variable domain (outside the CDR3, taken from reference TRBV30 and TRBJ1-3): SQTIHQWPATLVQPVGSPLSLECTVEGTSNPNLYWYRQAAGRGLQLLFYSVGIGQISSEVPQNLSASRPQDRQFILSSKKLLLSDSGFYLCAWRLHSGNTIYFGEGSWLTVV.

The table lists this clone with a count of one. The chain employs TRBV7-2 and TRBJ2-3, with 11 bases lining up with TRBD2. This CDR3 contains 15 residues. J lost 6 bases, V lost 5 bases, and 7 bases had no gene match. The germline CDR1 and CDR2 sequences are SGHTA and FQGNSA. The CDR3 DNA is TGTGCCAGCAGCCAACTAGCGGGAGCTTTGGATACGCAGTATTTT. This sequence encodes CASSQLAGALDTQYF.

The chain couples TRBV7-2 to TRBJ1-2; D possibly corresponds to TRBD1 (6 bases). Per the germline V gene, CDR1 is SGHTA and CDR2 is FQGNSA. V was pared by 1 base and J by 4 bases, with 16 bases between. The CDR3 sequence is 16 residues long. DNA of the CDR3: TGTGCCAGCAGCTTAGGTGGCAGGGGTGGGAGCTATGGCTACACCTTC. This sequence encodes CASSLGGRGGSYGYTF.

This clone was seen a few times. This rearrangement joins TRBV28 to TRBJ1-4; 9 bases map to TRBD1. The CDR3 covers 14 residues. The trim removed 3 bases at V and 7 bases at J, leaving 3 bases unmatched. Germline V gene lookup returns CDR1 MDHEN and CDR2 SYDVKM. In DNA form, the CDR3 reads TGTGCCAGCAGTTTGGGGGACAGGGTTGAAAAACTGTTTTTT. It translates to CASSLGDRVEKLFF.

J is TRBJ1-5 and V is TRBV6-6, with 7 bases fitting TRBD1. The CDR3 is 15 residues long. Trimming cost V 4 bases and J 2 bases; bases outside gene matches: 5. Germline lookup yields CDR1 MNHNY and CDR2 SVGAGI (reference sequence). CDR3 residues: CASSLVTGGNQPQHF. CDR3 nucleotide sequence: TGTGCCAGCAGTTTAGTAACAGGGGGCAATCAGCCCCAGCATTTT.

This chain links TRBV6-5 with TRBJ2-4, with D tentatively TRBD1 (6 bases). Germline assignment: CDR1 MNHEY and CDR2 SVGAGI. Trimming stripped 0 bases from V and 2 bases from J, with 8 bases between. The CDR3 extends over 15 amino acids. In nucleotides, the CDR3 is TGTGCCAGCAGTTACTCAGGACAGTCCAAAAACATTCAGTACTTC. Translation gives CASSYSGQSKNIQYF.

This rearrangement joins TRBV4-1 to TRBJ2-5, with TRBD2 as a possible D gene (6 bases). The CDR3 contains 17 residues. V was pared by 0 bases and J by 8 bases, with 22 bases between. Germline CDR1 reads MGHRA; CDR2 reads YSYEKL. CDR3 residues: CASSQEEEGRMWGTQYF. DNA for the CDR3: TGCGCCAGCAGCCAAGAAGAGGAGGGGCGGATGTGGGGTACCCAGTACTTC.

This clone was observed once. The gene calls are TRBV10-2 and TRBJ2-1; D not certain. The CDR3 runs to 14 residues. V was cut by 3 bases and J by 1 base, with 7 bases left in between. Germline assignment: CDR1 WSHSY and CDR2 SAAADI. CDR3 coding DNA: TGCGCCAGCAGTGACCCTCAGTCCTACAATGAGCAGTTCTTC. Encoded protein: CASSDPQSYNEQFF.

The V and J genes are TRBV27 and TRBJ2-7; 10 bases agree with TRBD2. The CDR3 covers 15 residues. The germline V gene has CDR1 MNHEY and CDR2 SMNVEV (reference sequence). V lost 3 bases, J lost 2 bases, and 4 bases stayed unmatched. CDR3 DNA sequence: TGTGCCAGCAGTTTTCGGACTAGCGGCCCCTACGAGCAGTACTTC. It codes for CASSFRTSGPYEQYF.